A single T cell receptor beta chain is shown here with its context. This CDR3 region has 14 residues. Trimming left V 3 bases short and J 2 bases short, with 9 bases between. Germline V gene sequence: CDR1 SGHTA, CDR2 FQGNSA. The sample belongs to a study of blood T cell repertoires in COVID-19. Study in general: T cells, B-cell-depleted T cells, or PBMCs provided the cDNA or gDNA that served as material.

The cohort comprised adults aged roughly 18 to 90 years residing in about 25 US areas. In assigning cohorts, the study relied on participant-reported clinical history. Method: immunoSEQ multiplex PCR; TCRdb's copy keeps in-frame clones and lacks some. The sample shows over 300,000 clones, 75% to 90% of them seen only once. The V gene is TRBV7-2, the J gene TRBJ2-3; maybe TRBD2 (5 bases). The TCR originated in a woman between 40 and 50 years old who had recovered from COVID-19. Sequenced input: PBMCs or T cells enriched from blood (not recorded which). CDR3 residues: CASSLDSDTDTQYF. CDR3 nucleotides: TGTGCCAGCAGCTTGGATAGCGACACAGATACGCAGTATTTT. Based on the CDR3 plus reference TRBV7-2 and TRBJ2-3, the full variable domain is GAGVSQSPSNKVTEKGKDVELRCDPISGHTALYWYRQSLGQGLEFLIYFQGNSAPDKSGLPSDRFSAERTGGSVSTLTIQRTQQEDSAVYLCASSLDSDTDTQYFGPGTRLTVL.